What follows are 29 T cell receptor beta chains derived from one specimen sequenced in a study of blood T cell repertoires in COVID-19. Using immunoSEQ multiplex PCR, the repertoire was profiled, and TCRdb retains in-frame clones only, with some absent. In the table there are more than 70,000 clones, approximately 78% of which are singletons. Sequenced sample: peripheral blood. Every receptor here comes from a human donor in a cohort sampled during active COVID-19.

The V and J genes are TRBV10-3 and TRBJ1-5; D might be TRBD1 (5 bases). V lost 7 bases, J lost 0 bases, and 10 bases lay in between. The germline V gene encodes CDR1 ENHRY and CDR2 SYGVKD. The CDR3 runs to 14 residues. CDR3 bases: TGTGCCATCACAGACAGTTATAGCAATCAGCCCCAGCATTTT. Protein sequence: CAITDSYSNQPQHF.

The V gene is TRBV7-2, the J gene TRBJ1-2, with unresolved D. The CDR3 runs 15 residues. The germline V gene has CDR1 SGHTA and CDR2 FQGNSA. Trimming pared 1 base from V and 3 bases from J, leaving 12 bases between. As DNA, the CDR3 is TGTGCCAGCAGCTTAGGGAGTGACGGGGACTATGGCTACACCTTC. Its protein is CASSLGSDGDYGYTF.

The chain employs TRBV25-1 and TRBJ1-1, with D maybe TRBD1 (5 bases). The CDR3 consists of 14 residues. V was pared by 1 base and J by 4 bases, with 10 bases between. Per germline, CDR1 MGHDK and CDR2 SYGVNS. CDR3 amino acids: CASSELGGVTEAFF. The CDR3 DNA sequence: TGTGCCAGCAGTGAATTGGGGGGGGTCACTGAAGCTTTCTTT.

The chain employs TRBV18 and TRBJ1-6; D is ambiguous. V gave up 6 bases and J gave up 12 bases, with 9 bases separating them. Germline CDR1 reads KGHSH; CDR2 reads LQKENI. The CDR3 sequence is 11 residues long. The CDR3 here is CASSSTGPLHF. CDR3 bases: TGTGCCAGCTCTTCGACTGGACCCCTCCACTTT.

The V and J genes are TRBV7-9 and TRBJ2-5, with 10 bases lining up with TRBD1. CDR1 SEHNR and CDR2 FQNEAQ come from the germline V gene (reference sequence). The CDR3 is 14 residues long. V was clipped by 5 bases and J by 7 bases; unmatched bases: 7. DNA of the CDR3: TGTGCCAGCAGCCCGGGACAGGGGCTGGGGACCCAGTACTTC. Translation: CASSPGQGLGTQYF.

This clone has a single count. V is TRBV5-1 and J is TRBJ1-3; TRBD1 is a possible D gene (5 bases). V lost 4 bases to trimming and J lost 1 base, with 9 bases between them. CDR1 is SGHRS, CDR2 YFSETQ, per germline. CDR3 length equals 14 residues. This CDR3 reads CASSRDLSGNTIYF. CDR3 sequence (DNA): TGCGCCAGCAGCCGGGACTTATCTGGAAACACCATATATTTT.

The CDR3 DNA follows: TGTGCCTGGACCGGGTCCAGCTATGGCTACACCTTC. The encoded protein is CAWTGSSYGYTF. This chain connects TRBV30 to TRBJ1-2; D gene unclear. The germline gives CDR1 GTSNPN, CDR2 SVGIG (reference sequence). The CDR3 loop spans 12 amino acids. Trimming shortened V by 4 bases and J by 4 bases, and 10 bases separated the two germline ends. The full variable domain, completed using reference TRBV30 and TRBJ1-2, is SQTIHQWPATLVQPVGSPLSLECTVEGTSNPNLYWYRQAAGRGLQLLFYSVGIGQISSEVPQNLSASRPQDRQFILSSKKLLLSDSGFYLCAWTGSSYGYTFGSGTRLTVV.

The rearrangement joins TRBV7-9 to TRBJ1-2; a weak D match, TRBD1 (6 bases). The germline CDR1 and CDR2 sequences are SEHNR and FQNEAQ (reference sequence). V was pared by 3 bases and J by 8 bases, with 16 bases between. The CDR3 is 14 amino acids. CDR3 region: CASSFGGGPLGYTF. CDR3 in DNA: TGTGCCAGCAGCTTCGGGGGGGGGCCCTTGGGCTACACCTTC.

The V and J genes are TRBV7-3 and TRBJ2-1; 7 nucleotides align to TRBD2. Germline CDR1 is SGHTA and CDR2 is FQGTGA. V was clipped by 5 bases and J by 3 bases; unmatched bases: 10. The CDR3 has 16 residues. The CDR3 region has the DNA TGTGCCAGCAGCCGAAGGGCGGGGACTAACTACAATGAGCAGTTCTTC. Residues: CASSRRAGTNYNEQFF.

This clone was recorded a few times. The chain couples TRBV4-1 to TRBJ1-6; 7 positions agree with TRBD1. After removal of 1 base from V and 6 bases from J, the junction contained 3 bases not matched to a gene. CDR1 is MGHRA, CDR2 YSYEKL, per germline. CDR3 size: 15 residues. In DNA form, the CDR3 reads TGCGCCAGCAGCCAAGTTGGACAGGTTAATTCACCCCTCCACTTT. Amino acid sequence: CASSQVGQVNSPLHF.

The J gene is TRBJ1-2, the V gene TRBV2, with D uncertain. This CDR3 region has 13 residues. Trimming left V 4 bases short and J 2 bases short, with 8 bases between. Per germline, CDR1 SNHLY and CDR2 FYNNEI. CDR3 sequence reads: CASSVDTNYGYTF. The CDR3 DNA is TGTGCCAGCAGTGTCGACACGAACTATGGCTACACCTTC.

The genes are TRBV11-2 and TRBJ1-1, with D possibly TRBD1 on 5 matching bases. Trimming pared 11 bases from V and 6 bases from J, leaving 16 bases between. Germline-derived CDR1 and CDR2 are SGHAT and FQNNGV. The CDR3 consists of 12 residues. In DNA form, the CDR3 reads TGTGCCGGAACCGGGGGGGTGGCTGAAGCTTTCTTT. Translation: CAGTGGVAEAFF.

A note on this clone: One end of the junction is discordant with germline, which a read error may explain. V is TRBV7-7 and J is TRBJ2-5; 14 positions agree with TRBD2. CDR1 and CDR2 (germline): SSHAT, FNYEAQ (reference sequence). The CDR3 runs to 15 residues. DNA for the CDR3: TGTGCTAGCAGCTTCGGGACTAGCGGGGGAGAGACCCAGTACTTC. Amino acids: CASSFGTSGGETQYF.

A single count supports this clone. The chain recombines TRBV25-1 with TRBJ2-5; possibly TRBD2 for D (7 bases). Between the trimmed V and J ends, which lost 1 base and 4 bases, there was a span of 16 bases. The germline V gene has CDR1 MGHDK and CDR2 SYGVNS. The CDR3 has 16 amino acids. CDR3 sequence (DNA): TGTGCCAGCAGTGAATGGCGGGGAGGGGGAGGAGAGACCCAGTACTTC. It codes for CASSEWRGGGGETQYF.

The V gene is TRBV5-1, the J gene TRBJ2-7; a possible D gene is TRBD1 (5 bases). V shed 2 bases and J shed 3 bases, with 18 bases lying between them. CDR1 is SGHRS and CDR2 is YFSETQ in the germline V gene. The CDR3 consists of 16 residues. The CDR3 DNA follows: TGCGCCAGCAGCTTAATCAAGGGCGCAGGGATCTACGAGCAGTACTTC. Translation: CASSLIKGAGIYEQYF.

This clone came up once. The chain employs TRBV11-2 and TRBJ2-7, with 7 positions matching TRBD2. Trimming at V came to 1 base and at J to 6 bases, leaving 9 bases not matched to a gene. Germline V gene lookup returns CDR1 SGHAT and CDR2 FQNNGV. CDR3 length: 15 residues. CDR3 sequence (DNA): TGTGCCAGCAGCTTAGGGGGGGGAGGTCAAGCCGAGCAGTACTTC. Translation: CASSLGGGGQAEQYF.

The chain combines TRBV7-9 with TRBJ1-2; tentative D call: TRBD1 (6 bases). This CDR3 is built from 11 residues. Germline values: CDR1 SEHNR, CDR2 FQNEAQ (reference sequence). The ends were cut back, 6 bases at V and 7 bases at J, with 9 bases in the middle. CDR3 sequence: CASRQGSGYTF. The CDR3 DNA follows: TGTGCCAGCAGACAGGGCAGTGGCTACACCTTC.

This clone was recorded only once. The CDR3 region has the DNA TGTGCCAGCAGTTTATTCCAGGGGCACGAGCAGTACTTC. This encodes CASSLFQGHEQYF. The rearrangement joins TRBV28 to TRBJ2-7, with D possibly TRBD1 on 6 matching bases. Trimming took 1 base from V and 5 from J, leaving 9 bases between them. Germline V CDR1 and CDR2: MDHEN, SYDVKM. The CDR3 is 13 amino acids.

J is TRBJ2-5 and V is TRBV7-6; 8 bases agree with TRBD1. This CDR3 has 15 amino acids. CDR1 is SGHVS and CDR2 is FNYEAQ in the germline V gene. V lost 1 base to trimming and J lost 1 base; unmatched junction nucleotides: 2. The CDR3 sequence: CASSLGRGLQETQYF. CDR3 in DNA: TGTGCCAGCAGCTTAGGCAGGGGGCTCCAAGAGACCCAGTACTTC.

This chain links TRBV11-3 with TRBJ1-3, with D perhaps matching TRBD1 (5 bases). V lost 5 bases to trimming and J lost 3 bases, with 11 bases between them. From germline, CDR1 is SGHNT and CDR2 YENEEA. The CDR3 is made up of 14 amino acids. CDR3 nucleotide sequence: TGTGCCAGCAGCGATGGGGCGATTGGAAACACCATATATTTT. Protein: CASSDGAIGNTIYF.

The chain couples TRBV19 to TRBJ1-1, with D uncertain. V was pared by 6 bases and J by 4 bases, with 9 bases between. The CDR3 sequence is 12 residues long. CDR1 and CDR2 (germline): LNHDA, SQIVND (reference sequence). CDR3 residues: CASRDSGTEAFF. The CDR3 DNA is TGTGCCAGTAGGGACTCCGGCACTGAAGCTTTCTTT.

V gene TRBV3-1 (or the pseudogene TRBV3-2) combines with J gene TRBJ1-1; D may be TRBD1 (6 bases). With 3 bases removed from V and 4 bases from J, the gap between germline ends came to 12 bases. This CDR3 is built from 14 residues. Germline CDR1 LGHDT, CDR2 YNNKEL (reference sequence). As DNA, the CDR3 is TGTGCCAGCAGCCACGCTGACAGGTCCACTGAAGCTTTCTTT. Translated, it gives CASSHADRSTEAFF.

This chain connects TRBV6-6 to TRBJ1-1, with D unresolved. This CDR3 is 14 amino acids long. Germline CDR1 reads MNHNY; CDR2 reads SVGAGI (reference sequence). V dropped 8 bases and J dropped 3 bases, with 16 bases sitting between them. In DNA form, the CDR3 reads TGTGCCAGCGGGAGCGTTCAAGGTCACACTGAAGCTTTCTTT. Protein sequence: CASGSVQGHTEAFF.

Only one count was recorded for this clone. The chain employs TRBV10-3 and TRBJ2-2, with TRBD2 matching over 16 bases. The V and J ends lost 6 bases and 4 bases, in that order; junction bases with no gene match: 11. Germline loops: CDR1 ENHRY, CDR2 SYGVKD. This CDR3 spans 19 amino acids. CDR3 in DNA: TGTGCCATCAGCTTGTTGGGACTAGCGGGGGGGCAAGGCACCGGGGAGCTGTTTTTT. Protein sequence: CAISLLGLAGGQGTGELFF.

The chain joins TRBV7-3 to TRBJ2-5; 16 bases align to TRBD2. Germline CDR1 reads SGHTA; CDR2 reads FQGTGA. The ends lost 5 bases at V and 4 bases at J; junction bases unmatched: 7. This CDR3 has 17 amino acids. DNA of the CDR3: TGTGCCAGCAGCCCCGGGACTAGCGGGGGGGCAGGAGAGACCCAGTACTTC. Its protein product is CASSPGTSGGAGETQYF. The full variable domain, rest sourced from reference TRBV7-3 and TRBJ2-5, is GAGVSQTPSNKVTEKGKYVELRCDPISGHTALYWYRQSLGQGPEFLIYFQGTGAADDSGLPNDRFFAVRPEGSVSTLKIQRTERGDSAVYLCASSPGTSGGAGETQYFGPGTRLLVL.

The chain uses TRBV5-1 and TRBJ2-5; 7 bases map to TRBD2. CDR3 length: 15 residues. The trim removed 0 bases at V and 5 bases at J, leaving 7 bases unmatched. The germline V gene has CDR1 SGHRS and CDR2 YFSETQ. In DNA form, the CDR3 reads TGCGCCAGCAGCTTGGCGCGGGCGGGGGAGGAGACCCAGTACTTC. It encodes CASSLARAGEETQYF.

The V and J genes are TRBV20-1 and TRBJ2-7; TRBD1 might be the D (6 bases). CDR1 DFQATT and CDR2 SNEGSKA come from the germline V gene (reference sequence). The CDR3 contains 11 residues. V dropped 7 bases and J dropped 5 bases, with 12 bases sitting between them. The CDR3 nucleotides read TGCAGTGTAGGACAGAGCAACGAGCAGTACTTC. Its protein is CSVGQSNEQYF.

This chain links TRBV19 with TRBJ2-1, with 8 positions matching TRBD1. The V segment lost 11 bases and the J segment 7 bases; nucleotides outside the gene matches: 10. Germline V CDR1 and CDR2: LNHDA, SQIVND (reference sequence). CDR3 length equals 13 residues. DNA for the CDR3: TGTGCCGGAGGGGACAGGACTGGAAATGAGCAGTTCTTC. Translated, it gives CAGGDRTGNEQFF.

This chain uses TRBV9 with TRBJ1-1; D unresolved. The CDR3 runs 16 residues. Trimming took off 0 bases at V and 0 bases at J, with 12 bases between the two ends. Germline V gives CDR1 SGDLS, CDR2 YYNGEE. CDR3 bases: TGTGCCAGCAGCGTAGGTCTAGATGCGGTGAACACTGAAGCTTTCTTT. This encodes CASSVGLDAVNTEAFF.